Listed below are T cell receptor beta chains from one sample, sequenced in a study of blood T cell repertoires in COVID-19. Sequenced by immunoSEQ multiplex PCR; TCRdb stores in-frame clones only, minus some. The sample records about 220,000 clones, roughly 82% being singletons. Sequenced input: peripheral blood. Receptors were obtained from a man aged 40-50 years who had recovered from COVID-19. CDR3s leave out the opening cysteine and the closing phenylalanine or tryptophan.

TRBJ2-7,TRBV7-9,ASSPSRGQGASGRLEQY
TRBJ2-5,TRBV5-5,ASSSPGTTGETQY
TRBJ2-3,TRBV5-1,ASSPRAVTVSSTDTQY
TRBJ2-1,TRBV5-4,ASSPQRGGNYNEQF
TRBJ2-1,TRBV27,ASSRDISYNEQF
TRBJ2-7,TRBV5-1,ASSLEPSGTRIGYEQY
TRBJ2-1,TRBV2,ASSGLAASTGVNEQF
TRBJ1-6,TRBV4-1,ASSHPGQSNSPLH
TRBJ2-2,TRBV2,ASWGRGRNTGELF
TRBJ2-5,TRBV4-3,ASSQDPTRGETQY
TRBJ2-3,TRBV9,ASSVGRAGTDTQY
TRBJ2-1,TRBV12-3/TRBV12-4,ASSLVGGDQF
TRBJ1-2,TRBV9,ASSETGTGVAGFSYT
TRBJ1-3,TRBV5-5,ASSFSDRVSGNTIY
TRBJ1-1,TRBV2,ASSFIVGTEAF
TRBJ2-7,TRBV2,ASNRQGIVYEQY
TRBJ2-7,TRBV6-1,ASSDRQGRGEQY
TRBJ2-5,TRBV7-2,ASSRNPLQGNQETQY
TRBJ2-5,TRBV27,ASSPTGLETQY
TRBJ1-5,TRBV7-2,ASSSWLGGASQPQH
TRBJ2-3,TRBV5-4,ASSLRTGNTDTQY
TRBJ2-2,TRBV11-2,ASSPSGELF
TRBJ2-5,TRBV5-5,ASSPKGETQY
TRBJ2-3,TRBV7-7,ASSPGLAGVADTQY
TRBJ2-7,TRBV5-6,ASRGQTDYEQY
TRBJ2-1,TRBV5-1,ASSLRLAALGEQF
TRBJ1-5,TRBV5-6,ASSFQGDQPQH
TRBJ2-7,TRBV27,ASSSRDRGGKYEQY
TRBJ2-7,TRBV19,ASSQQGASYEQY
TRBJ2-7,TRBV30,AYTSGTGVYEQY
TRBJ1-1,TRBV3-1/TRBV3-2,ASSQDPTYNTEAF
TRBJ2-7,TRBV6-5,ASSFRRGSGPSEQY
TRBJ2-1,TRBV5-1,ASSLGSLAGAGNEQF
TRBJ2-1,TRBV12-5,ASGLVLWQDSYNEQF
TRBJ2-3,TRBV18,ASSRPPGYGTDTQY
TRBJ1-1,TRBV9,ASSVASMNTEAF
TRBJ2-7,TRBV19,ASSIGQGAYEQY
TRBJ2-1,TRBV11-3,ASSPRETSYNEQF
TRBJ2-3,TRBV24-1,ATSDPTSGSLDTQY
TRBJ2-1,TRBV30,AWSVRGHTLREQF
TRBJ2-1,TRBV3-1/TRBV3-2,ASSQTGGAYNEQF
TRBJ1-5,TRBV6-2/TRBV6-3,ASSSHRAEGNQPQH
TRBJ1-1,TRBV4-3,ASSQDLAGFSTEAF
TRBJ1-2,TRBV29-1,SVAGGRNYGYT
TRBJ1-4,TRBV7-8,ASSLVRGADEKLF
TRBJ1-3,TRBV7-8,ASSILGHASSGNTIY
TRBJ2-7,TRBV24-1,ATSDLQGLEKSSYEQY
TRBJ1-5,TRBV6-1,ATTGGEAQPQH
TRBJ1-3,TRBV5-6,ASSLVAGVSGNTIY
TRBJ1-5,TRBV10-1,ASSRDRNQPQH
TRBJ2-1,TRBV10-2,ATRQLSVVNEQF
TRBJ2-5,TRBV7-9,ASSLLAGGGETQY
TRBJ2-2,TRBV4-1,ASSQRTSGRTNTGELF
TRBJ2-7,TRBV11-2,ASSLDYRTVLYEQY
TRBJ2-1,TRBV5-1,ASSLGLLAGAPNEQF
TRBJ1-6,TRBV19,ASSTRDYNSPLH
TRBJ2-7,TRBV11-2,ASRTNEAYEQY
TRBJ2-1,TRBV5-1,ASSQQTGPYNEQF
TRBJ1-1,TRBV7-2,ASSLGGQGFTEAF